The 32 T cell receptor beta chains in this list originate from one sample, sequenced in a study of CXCR3-negative and CXCR3-positive naive CD8 T cells. These TCRs are of unknown antigen specificity. Study results and caveats: CXCR3-negative naive cells had less hydrophobic TRB CDR3s than did CXCR3-positive naive cells.

UMI-tagged TRB cDNA libraries were built via 5' RACE. TCRdb reprocessed the 5' RACE reads and reports one entry per CDR3 protein, with no DNA. Its clone listing holds 130,000 to 150,000 distinct CDR3 sequences. Sequenced material: naive CXCR3+ CD8+ T cells from blood. The subset is: CD45RO-CCR7+CD27+CD95- naive CD8+ T cells expressing CXCR3 (TNR3+). The receptor source for this set is a human donor in good health. Some clones in this sample may be carry-over from other donors' samples.

This rearrangement joins TRBV2 to TRBJ1-5. Germline V gives CDR1 SNHLY, CDR2 FYNNEI. The CDR3 length is 19 residues. The CDR3: CASSGARIGRGPPNQPQHF.

The rearrangement links TRBV5-1 to TRBJ2-7; TCRdb calls TRBD1, which cannot be checked without DNA. The CDR3 consists of 14 residues. The germline gives CDR1 SGHRS, CDR2 YFSETQ. The CDR3 is CASSLIRGTYEQYF.

The V call is TRBV28, the J call TRBJ2-7. CDR3 length: 14 amino acids. Germline loops: CDR1 MDHEN, CDR2 SYDVKM. The chain's CDR3 is CASSKARGSYEQYF.

V usage is TRBV20-1 and J usage is TRBJ2-3; as DNA is missing, the TRBD1 call by TCRdb cannot be tested. This CDR3 region has 17 residues. Germline CDR1 is DFQATT and CDR2 is SNEGSKA (reference sequence). This chain's CDR3 is CSAPDREGAEGTDTQYF.

The CDR3 is CASSSPGHSNTEAFF. The V gene is TRBV12-3 or TRBV12-4, the J gene TRBJ1-1; TCRdb reports TRBD1, a call that lacks DNA to check it against. The CDR3 sequence is 15 residues long.

This chain joins TRBV28 and TRBJ2-5; TCRdb returns TRBD1, unconfirmable since there is no DNA. This CDR3 region has 14 residues. In germline, CDR1 is MDHEN, CDR2 SYDVKM. This CDR3 is CASSMDRGQETQYF.

This chain links TRBV4-3 with TRBJ1-1; TCRdb's D call, TRBD1, is unchecked because there is no DNA. Germline values: CDR1 LGHNA, CDR2 YSLEER. CDR3 length equals 13 residues. The CDR3: CASSWTMNTEAFF.

This rearrangement joins TRBV6-6 to TRBJ1-2; the D call from TCRdb, TRBD1, cannot be confirmed without DNA. The germline V gene encodes CDR1 MNHNY and CDR2 SVGAGI (reference sequence). CDR3 length equals 14 residues. This CDR3 is CASSHGTGLYGYTF.

V is TRBV12-3 or TRBV12-4 and J is TRBJ2-7. The CDR3 length is 13 residues. CDR3 loop: CASRDFSSYEQYF.

V gene TRBV29-1 combines with J gene TRBJ2-1; TCRdb names TRBD1, which stays unverified in the absence of DNA. CDR3 length equals 14 residues. Germline V CDR1 and CDR2: SQVTM, ANQGSEA. The CDR3 reads CSVEGASSYNEQFF.

The chain uses TRBV28 and TRBJ1-1. The germline gives CDR1 MDHEN, CDR2 SYDVKM. The CDR3 contains 15 residues. The CDR3: CASSLNTPLNTEAFF.

The chain uses TRBV12-3 or TRBV12-4 and TRBJ1-4; TCRdb's D call of TRBD1 is untestable without DNA. This CDR3 is built from 13 residues. The CDR3: CASQQGYNEKLFF.

The chain couples TRBV19 to TRBJ1-2. This CDR3 region has 12 residues. The germline CDR1 and CDR2 sequences are LNHDA and SQIVND (reference sequence). The CDR3: CASSGSISGYTF. Together with reference TRBV19 and TRBJ1-2, the CDR3 gives the full variable domain: DGGITQSPKYLFRKEGQNVTLSCEQNLNHDAMYWYRQDPGQGLRLIYYSQIVNDFQKGDIAEGYSVSREKKESFPLTVTSAQKNPTAFYLCASSGSISGYTFGSGTRLTVV.

J is TRBJ2-7 and V is TRBV3-1; TCRdb designates TRBD2, a call that cannot be tested without DNA. CDR1 LGHDT and CDR2 YNNKEL come from the germline V gene (reference sequence). CDR3 length equals 17 residues. The CDR3 sequence: CASSQGGLAGVSYEQYF.

This sequence joins TRBV25-1 and TRBJ2-7; as DNA is missing, the TRBD1 call by TCRdb cannot be tested. Germline CDR1 MGHDK, CDR2 SYGVNS. The CDR3 totals 16 residues. This chain's CDR3 is CASSESRRTGEDEQYF.

This chain joins TRBV15 and TRBJ2-7. This CDR3 comprises 13 residues. Germline CDR1 is LNHNV and CDR2 is YYDKDF (reference sequence). The CDR3 sequence is CATSEGSHREQYF.

CDR3 in amino acids: CASSPFGAPGQQTTNEKLFF. J is TRBJ1-4 and V is TRBV18; the TRBD1 assignment by TCRdb is unverifiable without DNA. The CDR3 runs to 20 residues. Looked up from germline, CDR1 is KGHSH and CDR2 is LQKENI.

The chain is built from TRBV4-1 and TRBJ2-1; TCRdb's assignment of TRBD2 cannot be checked, as there is no DNA. The CDR3 totals 18 residues. Germline assignment: CDR1 MGHRA and CDR2 YSYEKL. The chain's CDR3 is CASSQDGATSPSYNEQFF.

The chain links TRBV6-6 to TRBJ2-3; TCRdb selects TRBD2, and the lack of DNA leaves this call unchecked. The CDR3 spans 18 residues. Germline-derived CDR1 and CDR2 are MNHNY and SVGAGI (reference sequence). The CDR3 sequence is CASSYSGLAGGPADTQYF.

The V call is TRBV29-1, the J call TRBJ2-1; TCRdb names TRBD2, which stays unverified in the absence of DNA. CDR1 is SQVTM and CDR2 is ANQGSEA in the germline V gene. The CDR3 runs 13 residues. The chain's CDR3 is CSVGLADYNEQFF.

V usage is TRBV21-1 and J usage is TRBJ2-1; TCRdb lists TRBD2, though no DNA is available to test this call. TRBV21-1 is classified as a pseudogene. This CDR3 spans 16 amino acids. The CDR3 sequence is CASSKRGLLSYNGQFF.

The chain employs TRBV27 and TRBJ1-1; TCRdb indicates TRBD1, and absent DNA this call remains unverified. This CDR3 is 14 amino acids long. CDR1 is MNHEY, CDR2 SMNVEV, per germline (reference sequence). The CDR3 sequence: CASSWGGPGTEAFF.

The genes are TRBV11-2 and TRBJ2-7; the D gene TCRdb calls, TRBD1, cannot be checked with no DNA. Germline loops: CDR1 SGHAT, CDR2 FQNNGV. The CDR3 length is 14 residues. CDR3 amino acids: CASSLWDTTYEQYF.

The CDR3 loop is CASSYSIGGTYEQYF. This rearrangement joins TRBV6-5 to TRBJ2-7; TCRdb's D call, TRBD1, is unchecked because there is no DNA. The CDR3 extends over 15 amino acids. From germline, CDR1 is MNHEY and CDR2 SVGAGI.

This rearrangement joins TRBV7-9 to TRBJ2-1; TCRdb's D call, TRBD1, is unchecked because there is no DNA. Germline CDR1 reads SEHNR; CDR2 reads FQNEAQ (reference sequence). The CDR3 contains 17 residues. The CDR3: CASSIRTGQNVLNEQFF.

The chain carries TRBV20-1 and TRBJ2-2; TCRdb's D call, TRBD2, is unchecked because there is no DNA. The V gene's germline CDR1 is DFQATT and CDR2 SNEGSKA (reference sequence). The CDR3 covers 16 residues. The CDR3 sequence is CSARDLAGGETGELFF.

J is TRBJ2-7 and V is TRBV6-5. In germline, CDR1 is MNHEY, CDR2 SVGAGI. The CDR3 totals 16 residues. CDR3 loop: CASSYSFGEFTYEQYF.

The chain joins TRBV4-3 to TRBJ1-2. The V gene's germline CDR1 is LGHNA and CDR2 YSLEER. The CDR3 sequence is 13 residues long. This CDR3 is CASSQVQSSGYTF.

The chain carries TRBV18 and TRBJ2-1; with no DNA, the TCRdb D assignment of TRBD1 cannot be verified. Germline CDR1 reads KGHSH; CDR2 reads LQKENI. This CDR3 is built from 15 residues. The CDR3 here is CASSPSRGGYNEQFF.

The V gene is TRBV25-1, the J gene TRBJ2-1; TCRdb selects TRBD1, and the lack of DNA leaves this call unchecked. Germline CDR1 is MGHDK and CDR2 is SYGVNS. The CDR3 spans 12 residues. CDR3: CASGRSGTEEFF. The full variable domain, in which reference TRBV25-1 and TRBJ2-1 provide the parts outside the CDR3, is EADIYQTPRYLVIGTGKKITLECSQTMGHDKMYWYQQDPGMELHLIHYSYGVNSTEKGDLSSESTVSRIRTEHFPLTLESARPSHTSQYLCASGRSGTEEFFGPGTRLTVL.

This CDR3 reads CASSYGTGATEAFF. The chain combines TRBV6-5 with TRBJ1-1; TCRdb picks TRBD1, but there is no DNA to check that call. The CDR3 has 14 residues. Germline assignment: CDR1 MNHEY and CDR2 SVGAGI.

This sequence joins TRBV20-1 and TRBJ2-3; the D call of TRBD1 rests on TCRdb alone, since no DNA is present to check it. In germline, CDR1 is DFQATT, CDR2 SNEGSKA (reference sequence). This CDR3 spans 15 amino acids. The CDR3 is CRGVRGVANTDTQYF.